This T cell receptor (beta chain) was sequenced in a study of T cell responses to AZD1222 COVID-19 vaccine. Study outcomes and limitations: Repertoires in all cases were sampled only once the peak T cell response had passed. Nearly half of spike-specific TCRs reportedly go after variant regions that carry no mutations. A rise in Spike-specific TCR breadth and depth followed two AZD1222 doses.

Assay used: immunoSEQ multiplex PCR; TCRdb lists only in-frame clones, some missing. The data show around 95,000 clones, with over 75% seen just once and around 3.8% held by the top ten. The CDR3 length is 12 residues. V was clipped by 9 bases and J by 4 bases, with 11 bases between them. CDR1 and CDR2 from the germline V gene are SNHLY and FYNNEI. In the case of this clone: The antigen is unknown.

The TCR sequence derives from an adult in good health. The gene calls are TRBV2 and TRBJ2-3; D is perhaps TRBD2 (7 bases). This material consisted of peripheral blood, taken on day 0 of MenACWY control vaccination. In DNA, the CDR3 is TGTGCCAGGTCGGGGGGCCCAGATACGCAGTATTTT. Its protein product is CARSGGPDTQYF.